The entry that follows covers one T cell receptor (beta chain) sequence. CDR3 length: 14 residues. Trimming cost V 4 bases and J 2 bases, with 9 bases left between them. The V gene's germline CDR1 is SQVTM and CDR2 ANQGSEA. The source of the sample is a study of T cell changes during pregnancy in multiple sclerosis. This table comes from immunoSEQ multiplex PCR, and its TCRdb copy is limited to in-frame clones, with some not included. The sample yields some 80,000 clones, 80% to 95% seen once. The specimen was peripheral blood, collected in the first trimester of pregnancy. This TCR came from a female donor with multiple sclerosis, enrolled in a pregnancy study. The V call is TRBV29-1, the J call TRBJ2-6; D gene unclear. The CDR3 DNA is TGCAGCGTTGTATCACGGGCTGGGGCCAACGTCCTGACTTTC. Translated, it gives CSVVSRAGANVLTF.